One sample yielded the 11 T cell receptor beta chains listed below, sequenced in a study of neoadjuvant anti-PD-1 for oral cavity cancer. TCRdb's table, derived via immunoSEQ multiplex PCR, lists solely in-frame clones and lacks some. The sample contains over 80,000 clones, 70% to 85% of which appear only once. The sample in question was PBMCs, obtained before nivolumab (anti-PD-1) treatment. All receptors derive from a person aged 35-79 years with oral cavity squamous cell carcinoma.

The chain has TRBV19 and TRBJ2-3; D gene ambiguous. V lost 5 bases to trimming and J lost 2 bases, with 8 bases between them. The CDR3 is 13 residues long. From germline, CDR1 is LNHDA and CDR2 SQIVND (reference sequence). CDR3 in amino acids: CASSALLTDTQYF. CDR3 DNA sequence: TGTGCCAGTAGTGCCCTCCTCACAGATACGCAGTATTTT.

V usage is TRBV2 and J usage is TRBJ1-1; 8 bases are a match to TRBD1. J gave up 5 bases and V 2 bases, and 4 bases lay outside the gene matches. The CDR3 runs 14 residues. Germline V CDR1 and CDR2: SNHLY, FYNNEI. In DNA, the CDR3 is TGTGCCAGCAGTGAACGGACAGGGCGGACTGAAGCTTTCTTT. Encoded protein: CASSERTGRTEAFF. Complete variable domain (other parts from reference TRBV2 and TRBJ1-1): EPEVTQTPSHQVTQMGQEVILRCVPISNHLYFYWYRQILGQKVEFLVSFYNNEISEKSEIFDDQFSVERPDGSNFTLKIRSTKLEDSAMYFCASSERTGRTEAFFGQGTRLTVV.

V gene TRBV15 combines with J gene TRBJ1-1; D gene ambiguous. CDR1 and CDR2 from the germline V gene are LNHNV and YYDKDF (reference sequence). The CDR3 contains 14 residues. V was shortened by 1 base and J by 0 bases, with 6 bases between the two germline ends. The CDR3: CATSRGRVNTEAFF. The DNA for the CDR3 is TGTGCCACCAGCAGAGGGCGGGTGAACACTGAAGCTTTCTTT.

This chain uses TRBV29-1 with TRBJ1-2; TRBD1 might be the D (5 bases). Germline V gene lookup returns CDR1 SQVTM and CDR2 ANQGSEA. The ends were cut back, 0 bases at V and 0 bases at J, with 11 bases in the middle. CDR3 length: 15 amino acids. CDR3 region: CSVEDNRLANYGYTF. The CDR3 region has the DNA TGCAGCGTTGAAGATAACAGGTTAGCTAACTATGGCTACACCTTC. The complete variable domain, with remaining parts taken from reference TRBV29-1 and TRBJ1-2, reads SAVISQKPSRDICQRGTSLTIQCQVDSQVTMMFWYRQQPGQSLTLIATANQGSEATYESGFVIDKFPISRPNLTFSTLTVSNMSPEDSSIYLCSVEDNRLANYGYTFGSGTRLTVV.

CDR3 bases: TGTGCCAGCAGCTTAGTCCAGGCTGAGCAGTACTTC. Encoded protein: CASSLVQAEQYF. The chain recombines TRBV7-8 with TRBJ2-7; D call uncertain. The CDR3 consists of 12 residues. Germline lookup yields CDR1 SGHVS and CDR2 FQNEAQ. V was cut by 1 base and J by 7 bases, with 8 bases left in between.

The CDR3 spells CASRPGTGVGYGYTF. The CDR3, as DNA: TGTGCCAGCAGGCCCGGGACAGGGGTAGGCTATGGCTACACCTTC. This chain links TRBV6-5 with TRBJ1-2; 10 bases are shared with TRBD1. V lost 6 bases to trimming and J lost 4 bases; unmatched junction nucleotides: 8. The CDR3 has 15 amino acids. CDR1 and CDR2 (germline): MNHEY, SVGAGI.

CDR3 nucleotide sequence: TGCGCCAGCAGCCCGAGGGACAACTCTAACTATGGCTACACCTTC. It encodes CASSPRDNSNYGYTF. The chain combines TRBV5-1 with TRBJ1-2; TRBD1 might be the D (6 bases). Germline lookup yields CDR1 SGHRS and CDR2 YFSETQ. The CDR3 totals 15 residues. Trimming left V 4 bases short and J 0 bases short, with 13 bases between.

The chain recombines TRBV5-1 with TRBJ2-5; D might be TRBD1 (6 bases). In germline, CDR1 is SGHRS, CDR2 YFSETQ. The CDR3 totals 16 residues. V was clipped by 0 bases and J by 1 base, with 13 bases between them. The CDR3: CASSLAPGTPQETQYF. Here the CDR3 DNA reads TGCGCCAGCAGCTTGGCCCCGGGGACACCCCAAGAGACCCAGTACTTC. Complete variable domain (other parts from reference TRBV5-1 and TRBJ2-5): KAGVTQTPRYLIKTRGQQVTLSCSPISGHRSVSWYQQTPGQGLQFLFEYFSETQRNKGNFPGRFSGRQFSNSRSEMNVSTLELGDSALYLCASSLAPGTPQETQYFGPGTRLLVL.

J is TRBJ2-4 and V is TRBV29-1; D is unclear. The germline V gene encodes CDR1 SQVTM and CDR2 ANQGSEA. CDR3 size: 15 residues. V was pared by 1 base and J by 3 bases, with 13 bases between. CDR3 sequence reads: CSVEGSFMDKNIQYF. The CDR3 region has the DNA TGCAGCGTTGAAGGGAGCTTTATGGACAAAAACATTCAGTACTTC.

This chain links TRBV7-3 with TRBJ2-5; 9 bases map to TRBD2. V shed 4 bases, J shed 2 bases, and the junction held 5 bases outside the gene matches. This CDR3 has 15 amino acids. Per germline, CDR1 SGHTA and CDR2 FQGTGA. CDR3 amino acids: CASSSIAGAQETQYF. As DNA, the CDR3 is TGTGCCAGCAGCTCCATAGCGGGAGCTCAAGAGACCCAGTACTTC.

This chain joins TRBV19 and TRBJ1-2; no clear D gene. The CDR3 runs to 14 residues. Trimming removed 5 bases at V and 8 bases at J, with 18 bases between. CDR1 LNHDA and CDR2 SQIVND come from the germline V gene (reference sequence). The CDR3 coding sequence is TGTGCCAGTAGTGCTACCGGGCCCTCAGTAGGCTACACCTTC. Protein product: CASSATGPSVGYTF. Together with reference TRBV19 and TRBJ1-2, the CDR3 gives the full variable domain: DGGITQSPKYLFRKEGQNVTLSCEQNLNHDAMYWYRQDPGQGLRLIYYSQIVNDFQKGDIAEGYSVSREKKESFPLTVTSAQKNPTAFYLCASSATGPSVGYTFGSGTRLTVV.